This TCR beta chain stems from a study of blood T cell repertoires in COVID-19. Across the study: Donors in the United States, Italy and Spain gave samples during acute or convalescent COVID-19. The cDNA or gDNA used as material had been derived from T cells, B-cell-depleted T cells, or PBMCs.

Per the original data handling: Reference gene primer amplification yielded estimated nucleated cell counts. TCRdb's table, derived via immunoSEQ multiplex PCR, lists solely in-frame clones and lacks some. That table furnishes V, J and clone size, whereas the DNA furnished D and trimming. This sample yields about 250,000 clones, of which more than 70% are seen a single time; approximately 6% belongs to the top ten. CDR1 is SGHAT and CDR2 is FQNNGV in the germline V gene. V was trimmed by 4 bases and J by 0 bases, leaving 18 bases between them. CDR3 length: 17 amino acids. Patients from Seattle were sampled longitudinally, starting during active infection.

The sequencing sample was made of peripheral blood. The rearrangement links TRBV11-2 to TRBJ1-1; D is ambiguous. The sequence derives from a woman aged 25 to 39 with COVID-19, enrolled during active disease. This CDR3 reads CASSSGILTALNTEAFF. DNA of the CDR3: TGTGCCAGCAGCTCCGGAATACTTACAGCATTGAACACTGAAGCTTTCTTT.